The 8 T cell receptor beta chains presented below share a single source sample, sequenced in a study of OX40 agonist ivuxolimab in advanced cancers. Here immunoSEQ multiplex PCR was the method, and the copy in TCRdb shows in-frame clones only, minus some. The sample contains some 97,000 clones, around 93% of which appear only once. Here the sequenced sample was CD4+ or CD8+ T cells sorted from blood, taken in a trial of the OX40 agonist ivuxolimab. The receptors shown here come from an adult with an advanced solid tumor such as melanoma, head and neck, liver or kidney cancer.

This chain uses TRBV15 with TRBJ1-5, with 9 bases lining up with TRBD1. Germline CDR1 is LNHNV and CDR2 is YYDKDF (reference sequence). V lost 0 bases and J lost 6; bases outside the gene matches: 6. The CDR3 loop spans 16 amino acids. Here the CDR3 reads CATSRDQGQGFQPQHF. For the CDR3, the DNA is TGTGCCACCAGCAGAGATCAGGGACAGGGTTTTCAGCCCCAGCATTTT.

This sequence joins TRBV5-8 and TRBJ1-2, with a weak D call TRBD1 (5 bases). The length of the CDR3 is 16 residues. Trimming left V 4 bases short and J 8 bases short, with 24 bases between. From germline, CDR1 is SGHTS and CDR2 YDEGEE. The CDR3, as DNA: TGTGCCAGCAGCACCGGAGGGTGGCAGGGAATGCGGGGCTACACCTTC. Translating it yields CASSTGGWQGMRGYTF.

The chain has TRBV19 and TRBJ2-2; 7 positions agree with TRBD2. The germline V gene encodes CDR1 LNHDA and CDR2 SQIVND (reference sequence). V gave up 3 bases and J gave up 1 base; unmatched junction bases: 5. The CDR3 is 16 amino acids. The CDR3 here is CASSIVGLGNTGELFF. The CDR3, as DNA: TGTGCCAGTAGTATTGTTGGACTAGGGAACACCGGGGAGCTGTTTTTT.

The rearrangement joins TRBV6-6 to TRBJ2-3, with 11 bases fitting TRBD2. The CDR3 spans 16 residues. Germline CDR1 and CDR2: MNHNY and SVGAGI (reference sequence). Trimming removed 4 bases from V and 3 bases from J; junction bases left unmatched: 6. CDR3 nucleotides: TGTGCCAGCAGTTTTGCTAGCGGGAGGAGGACAGATACGCAGTATTTT. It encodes CASSFASGRRTDTQYF.

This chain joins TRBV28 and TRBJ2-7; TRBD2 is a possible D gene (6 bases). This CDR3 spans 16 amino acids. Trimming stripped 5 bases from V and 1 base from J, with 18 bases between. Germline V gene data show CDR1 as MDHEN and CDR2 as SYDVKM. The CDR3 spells CASSLLGDSLSYEQYF. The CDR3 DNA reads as TGTGCCAGCAGTCTTCTGGGGGACTCCCTATCCTACGAGCAGTACTTC.

The chain's CDR3 is CASSQGASNNEQFF. For the CDR3, the DNA is TGTGCCAGCAGCCAGGGGGCTAGCAACAATGAGCAGTTCTTC. The chain links TRBV4-2 to TRBJ2-1; a possible D gene is TRBD1 (6 bases). The germline V gene has CDR1 LGHNA and CDR2 YNFKEQ. This CDR3 has 14 residues. Trimming took 3 bases from V and 5 from J, leaving 11 bases between them.

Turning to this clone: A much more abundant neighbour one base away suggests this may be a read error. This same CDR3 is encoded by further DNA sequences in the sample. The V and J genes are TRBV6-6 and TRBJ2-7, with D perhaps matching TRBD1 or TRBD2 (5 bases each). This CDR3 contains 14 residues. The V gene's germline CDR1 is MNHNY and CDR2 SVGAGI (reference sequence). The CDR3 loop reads CASSGELGVSEQYF. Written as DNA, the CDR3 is TGTGCCAGCAGTGGGGAGTTGGGGGTTTCCGAGCAGTATTTC.

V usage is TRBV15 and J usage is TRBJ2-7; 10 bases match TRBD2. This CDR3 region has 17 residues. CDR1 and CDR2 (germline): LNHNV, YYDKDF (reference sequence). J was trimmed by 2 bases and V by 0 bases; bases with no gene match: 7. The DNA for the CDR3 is TGTGCCACCAGCAGAGATCGGTCGAGCGGGAGGGCCTACGAGCAGTACTTC. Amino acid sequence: CATSRDRSSGRAYEQYF. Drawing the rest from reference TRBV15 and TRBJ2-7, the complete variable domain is DAMVIQNPRYQVTQFGKPVTLSCSQTLNHNVMYWYQQKSSQAPKLLFHYYDKDFNNEADTPDNFQSRRPNTSFCFLDIRSPGLGDTAMYLCATSRDRSSGRAYEQYFGPGTRLTVT.